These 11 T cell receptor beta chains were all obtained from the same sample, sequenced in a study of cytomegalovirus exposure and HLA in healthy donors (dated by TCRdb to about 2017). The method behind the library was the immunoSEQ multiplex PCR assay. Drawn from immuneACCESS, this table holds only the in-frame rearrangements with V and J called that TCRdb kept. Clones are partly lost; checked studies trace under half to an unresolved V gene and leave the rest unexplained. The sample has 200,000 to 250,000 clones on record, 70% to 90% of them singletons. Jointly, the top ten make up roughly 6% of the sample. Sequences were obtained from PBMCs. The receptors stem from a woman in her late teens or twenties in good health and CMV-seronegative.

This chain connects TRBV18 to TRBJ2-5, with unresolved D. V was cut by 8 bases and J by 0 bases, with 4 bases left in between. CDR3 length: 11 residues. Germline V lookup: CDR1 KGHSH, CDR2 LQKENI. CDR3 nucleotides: TGTGCCAGCGCAGACCAAGAGACCCAGTACTTC. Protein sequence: CASADQETQYF.

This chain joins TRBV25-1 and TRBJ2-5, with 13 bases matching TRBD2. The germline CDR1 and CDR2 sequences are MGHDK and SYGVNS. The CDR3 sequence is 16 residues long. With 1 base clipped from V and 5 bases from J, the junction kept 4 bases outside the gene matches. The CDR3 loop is CASSELRTSGGETQYF. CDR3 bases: TGTGCCAGCAGTGAATTGAGGACTAGCGGGGGTGAGACCCAGTACTTC.

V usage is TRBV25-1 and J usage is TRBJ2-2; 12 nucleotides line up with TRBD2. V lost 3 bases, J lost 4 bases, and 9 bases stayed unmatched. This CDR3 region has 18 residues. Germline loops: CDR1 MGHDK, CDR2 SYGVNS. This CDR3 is CASSDRLAGGLSTGELFF. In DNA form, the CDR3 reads TGTGCCAGCAGTGACCGGCTAGCGGGGGGGCTGAGCACCGGGGAGCTGTTTTTT.

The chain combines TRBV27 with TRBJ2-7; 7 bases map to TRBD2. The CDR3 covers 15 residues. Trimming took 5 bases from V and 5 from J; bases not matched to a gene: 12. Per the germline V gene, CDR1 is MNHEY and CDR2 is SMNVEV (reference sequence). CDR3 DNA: TGTGCCAGCAGTCCGTGGAGCGGGAAGGTCAACGAGCAGTACTTC. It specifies CASSPWSGKVNEQYF.

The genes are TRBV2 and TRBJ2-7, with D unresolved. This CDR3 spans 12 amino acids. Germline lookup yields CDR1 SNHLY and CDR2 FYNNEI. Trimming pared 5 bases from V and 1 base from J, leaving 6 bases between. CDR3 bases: TGTGCCAGCAGTCTGGTGTCCTACGAGCAGTACTTC. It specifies CASSLVSYEQYF.

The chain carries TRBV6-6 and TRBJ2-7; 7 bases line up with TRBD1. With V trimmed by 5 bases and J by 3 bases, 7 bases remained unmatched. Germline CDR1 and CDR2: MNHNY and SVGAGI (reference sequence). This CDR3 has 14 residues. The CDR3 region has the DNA TGTGCCAGCAGTCTTTTGGGACAGTTCTACGAGCAGTACTTC. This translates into CASSLLGQFYEQYF.

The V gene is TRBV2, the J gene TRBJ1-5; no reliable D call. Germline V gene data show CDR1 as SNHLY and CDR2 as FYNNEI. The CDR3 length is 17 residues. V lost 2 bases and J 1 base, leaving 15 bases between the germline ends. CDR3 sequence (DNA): TGTGCCAGCAGTGAACAGGAGCAACAACTCAGCAATCAGCCCCAGCATTTT. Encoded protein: CASSEQEQQLSNQPQHF.

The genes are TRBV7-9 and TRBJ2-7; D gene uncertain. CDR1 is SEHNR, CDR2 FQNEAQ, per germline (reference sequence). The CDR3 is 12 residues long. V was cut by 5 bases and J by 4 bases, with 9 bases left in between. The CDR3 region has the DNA TGTGCCAGCAGCAACGACTTTTACGAGCAGTACTTC. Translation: CASSNDFYEQYF.

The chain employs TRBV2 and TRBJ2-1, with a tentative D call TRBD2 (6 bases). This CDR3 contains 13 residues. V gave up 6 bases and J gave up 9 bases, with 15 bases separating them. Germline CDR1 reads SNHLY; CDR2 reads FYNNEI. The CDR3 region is CASRPGLNGEQFF. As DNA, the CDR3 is TGTGCCAGCAGACCTGGACTAAATGGTGAGCAGTTCTTC.

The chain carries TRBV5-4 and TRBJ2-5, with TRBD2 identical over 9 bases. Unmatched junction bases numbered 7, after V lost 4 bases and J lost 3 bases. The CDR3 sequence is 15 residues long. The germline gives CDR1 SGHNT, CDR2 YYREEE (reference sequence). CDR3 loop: CASSPRVAGEETQYF. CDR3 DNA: TGTGCCAGCAGCCCGCGAGTAGCGGGGGAAGAGACCCAGTACTTC. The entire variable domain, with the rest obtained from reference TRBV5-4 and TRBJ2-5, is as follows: ETGVTQSPTHLIKTRGQQVTLRCSSQSGHNTVSWYQQALGQGPQFIFQYYREEENGRGNFPPRFSGLQFPNYSSELNVNALELDDSALYLCASSPRVAGEETQYFGPGTRLLVL.

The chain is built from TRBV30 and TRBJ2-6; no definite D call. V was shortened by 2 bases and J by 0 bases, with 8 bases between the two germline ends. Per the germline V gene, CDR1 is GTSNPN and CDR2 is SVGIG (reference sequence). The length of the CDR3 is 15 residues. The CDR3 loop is CAWSRQVSGANVLTF. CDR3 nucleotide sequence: TGTGCCTGGAGTCGGCAGGTCTCTGGGGCCAACGTCCTGACTTTC.